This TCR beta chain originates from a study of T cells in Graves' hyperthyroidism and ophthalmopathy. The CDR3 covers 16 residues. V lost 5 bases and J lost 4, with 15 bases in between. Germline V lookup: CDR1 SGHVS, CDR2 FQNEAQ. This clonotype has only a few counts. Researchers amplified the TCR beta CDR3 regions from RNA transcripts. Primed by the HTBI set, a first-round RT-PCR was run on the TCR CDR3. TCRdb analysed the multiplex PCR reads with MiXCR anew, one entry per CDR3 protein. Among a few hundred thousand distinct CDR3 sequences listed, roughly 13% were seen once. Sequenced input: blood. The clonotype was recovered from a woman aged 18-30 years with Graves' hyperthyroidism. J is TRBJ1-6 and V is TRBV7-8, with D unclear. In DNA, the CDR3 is TGTGCCAGCAGCCCTCTGGCAGAGGGATATAATTCACCCCTCCACTTT. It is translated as CASSPLAEGYNSPLHF.